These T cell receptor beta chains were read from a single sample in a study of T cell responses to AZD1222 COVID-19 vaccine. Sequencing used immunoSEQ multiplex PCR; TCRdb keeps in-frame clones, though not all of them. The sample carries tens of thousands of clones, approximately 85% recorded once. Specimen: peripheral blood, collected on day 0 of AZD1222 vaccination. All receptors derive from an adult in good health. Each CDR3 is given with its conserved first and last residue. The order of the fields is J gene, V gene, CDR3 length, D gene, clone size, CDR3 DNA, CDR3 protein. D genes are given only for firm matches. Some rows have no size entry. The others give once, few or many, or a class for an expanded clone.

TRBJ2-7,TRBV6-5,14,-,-,TGTGCCAGCGGGTTACAGACGTTCTCTTACGAGCAGTACTTC,CASGLQTFSYEQYF
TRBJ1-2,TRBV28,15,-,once,TGTGCCAGCAGTAAATCCGGGAGGACTACAAACGGCTACACCTTC,CASSKSGRTTNGYTF
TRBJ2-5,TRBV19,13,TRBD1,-,TGTGCCAGTAGTAGGCAGGGGGAAGAGACCCAGTACTTC,CASSRQGEETQYF
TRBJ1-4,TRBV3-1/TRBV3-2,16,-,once,TGTGCCAGCAGCCAGCCCCCTGGGGTATTAGGTGAAAAACTGTTTTTT,CASSQPPGVLGEKLFF
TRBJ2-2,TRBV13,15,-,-,TGTGCCAGCAGAACGGCGGGCTTCCGCACCGGGGAGCTGTTTTTT,CASRTAGFRTGELFF
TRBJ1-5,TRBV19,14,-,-,TGTGCCAGTAGTACGACAGACTTCAAGGAGCCCCAGCATTTT,CASSTTDFKEPQHF
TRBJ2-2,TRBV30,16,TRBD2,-,TGTGCCTGGAGTCATGCTGGCGGGGGAAACACCGGGGAGCTGTTTTTT,CAWSHAGGGNTGELFF
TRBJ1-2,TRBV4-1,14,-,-,TGCGCCAGCAGCCCTGGGCAGGGTAGATCTGGCTACACCTTC,CASSPGQGRSGYTF
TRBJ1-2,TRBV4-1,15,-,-,TGCGCCAGCAGCCAAAAAGCGAGGGGCGACTATGGCTACACCTTC,CASSQKARGDYGYTF
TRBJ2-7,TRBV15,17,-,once,TGTGCCACCAGCAGTGACCATCTCGGGACGTTTCCCTACGAGCAGTACTTC,CATSSDHLGTFPYEQYF
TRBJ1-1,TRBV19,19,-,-,TGTGCCAGTAGTACCACAGGTACAGTGGTCAGGGAAAGGGACACTGAAGCTTTCTTT,CASSTTGTVVRERDTEAFF
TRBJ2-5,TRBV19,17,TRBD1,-,TGTGCCAGTAGTCATAAAACGGGGACAGGGGAAGAAGAGACCCAGTACTTC,CASSHKTGTGEEETQYF
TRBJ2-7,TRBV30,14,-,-,TGTGCCTGGAGAAAGCGGGACACATCCTACGAGCAGTACTTC,CAWRKRDTSYEQYF
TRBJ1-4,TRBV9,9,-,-,TGTGCCAGTGAAGAAAAACTGTTTTTT,CASEEKLFF
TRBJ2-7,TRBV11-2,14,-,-,TGTGCCAGCAGCTTCATGGACAGAGCCTACGAGCAGTACTTC,CASSFMDRAYEQYF
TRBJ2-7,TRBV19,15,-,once,TGTGCCAGTAGTATGGGGGACACAGGTACCTACGAGCAGTACTTC,CASSMGDTGTYEQYF
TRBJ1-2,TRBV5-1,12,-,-,TGCGCCAGCAGCTTGGACAGAGAGGGCTACACCTTC,CASSLDREGYTF
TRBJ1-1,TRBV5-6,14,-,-,TGTGCCAGCAGCTTGGGGCGGGCGAACACTGAAGCTTTCTTT,CASSLGRANTEAFF
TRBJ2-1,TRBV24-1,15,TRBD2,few,TGTGCCACCAGTGACCTCGGACTAGCGGGGGGTCCGCAGTTCTTC,CATSDLGLAGGPQFF
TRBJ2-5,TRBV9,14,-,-,TGTGCCAGCAGCGTAGAGATCCGAGGAGAGACCCAGTACTTC,CASSVEIRGETQYF
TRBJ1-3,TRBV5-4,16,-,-,TGTGCCAGCAGCCAGGCGGGTGCAGGGTCTGGAAACACCATATATTTT,CASSQAGAGSGNTIYF
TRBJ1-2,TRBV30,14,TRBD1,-,TGTGCCTGGAGTGTACTAGGGACAGGGAGTGGCTACACCTTC,CAWSVLGTGSGYTF
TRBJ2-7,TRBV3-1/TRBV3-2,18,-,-,TGTGCCAGCAGCCAAGATCTGGGGCCGATGAATGCCTACTACGAGCAGTACTTC,CASSQDLGPMNAYYEQYF
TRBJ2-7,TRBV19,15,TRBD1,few,TGTGCCAGTAGTCGCGGGGACAGGGGGCTCTACGAGCAGTACTTC,CASSRGDRGLYEQYF